The text below deals with one T cell receptor (beta chain). Its antigen is undetermined. Other DNA sequences in this specimen translate into the identical CDR3. Here immunoSEQ multiplex PCR was the method, and the copy in TCRdb shows in-frame clones only, minus some. The repertoire consists of some 2.1 million clones, with over 85% occurring once and the leading ten covering more than 0.1%. The data stem from a study of shared clonotypes between healthy human individuals. Study-wide results and limits: All-four-donor shared clonotypes had higher generation probabilities than non-shared clonotypes did.

The receptor was derived from a man younger than 30 in good health. Sequencing was carried out using naive CD4+ T cells sorted from blood. Subset of the sample: CD45RA+ positively selected.

CDR3 DNA sequence: TGTGCCAGCAGTTTTAGGTTAGCGGGATTTAATGAGCAGTTCTTC. Its translation: CASSFRLAGFNEQFF. The chain carries TRBV27 and TRBJ2-1, with 8 bases that match TRBD2. Per germline, CDR1 MNHEY and CDR2 SMNVEV (reference sequence). V gave up 3 bases and J gave up 7 bases; unmatched junction bases: 8. The CDR3 has 15 residues.